The T cell receptor beta chain under discussion was sequenced for a study of glioma-infiltrating T cells after dendritic cell vaccination. On the study more broadly: Samples are from glioblastoma patients in Phase I and II dendritic cell vaccine trials. Patients received autologous tumor lysate-pulsed dendritic cell vaccination between the early 2000s and the early 2010s.

The primer mix had 60 V beta and 13 J beta primers. TCRdb's copy holds only in-frame clones and misses some; the assay was immunoSEQ multiplex PCR. The sample lists roughly 100,000 clones, almost 90% occurring once. CDR1 and CDR2 from the germline V gene are SEHNR and FQNEAQ (reference sequence). The CDR3 has 14 amino acids. The J segment lost 8 bases and the V segment lost 9 bases, leaving 9 bases of the junction unmatched. The sample's time point: after dendritic cell vaccination, including at tumor progression/relapse. The V gene is TRBV7-9, the J gene TRBJ2-1; TRBD2 aligns across 11 bases. Sequencing was performed on blood, taken after dendritic cell vaccination. The receptor's source is a human donor with glioblastoma. CDR3 nucleotides: TGTGCCAGTGATAGCGGGGGGGCCTTGTATGAGCAGTTCTTC. Amino acids: CASDSGGALYEQFF.